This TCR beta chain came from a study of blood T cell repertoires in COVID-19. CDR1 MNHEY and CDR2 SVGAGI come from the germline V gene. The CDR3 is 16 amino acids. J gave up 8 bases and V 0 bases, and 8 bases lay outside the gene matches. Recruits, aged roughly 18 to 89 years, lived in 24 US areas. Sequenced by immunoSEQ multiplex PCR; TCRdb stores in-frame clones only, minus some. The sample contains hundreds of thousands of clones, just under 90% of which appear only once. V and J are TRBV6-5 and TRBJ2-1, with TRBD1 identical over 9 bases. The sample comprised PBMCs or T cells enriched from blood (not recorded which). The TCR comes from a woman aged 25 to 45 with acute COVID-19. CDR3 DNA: TGTGCCAGCAGTTACTCGACGGGACAGGGTTGGGATGAGCAGTTCTTC. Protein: CASSYSTGQGWDEQFF.